Each of the 5 T cell receptor beta chains below was sequenced from the same sample in a study of T cells in Graves' hyperthyroidism and ophthalmopathy. RNA transcripts gave rise to amplified TCR beta CDR3 regions. RT-PCR in the first round (using the HTBI primer set) targeted the TCR CDR3. TCRdb re-derived calls from the multiplex PCR reads in MiXCR, one entry per CDR3 protein. Of roughly 700,000 distinct CDR3 sequences in the sample, 17% were seen once. The sample comprised blood. The receptors originated from a man aged 50-59 years with Graves' hyperthyroidism.

This clonotype was observed many times. CDR3 DNA: TGTGCCAGCAGCGAAGCCGGACAGGATGTGGAGACCCAGTACTTC. It yields the protein CASSEAGQDVETQYF. This chain connects TRBV5-4 to TRBJ2-5; 7 positions agree with TRBD1. CDR3 length equals 15 residues. The germline gives CDR1 SGHNT, CDR2 YYREEE (reference sequence). V lost 4 bases and J lost 5; bases outside the gene matches: 11.

The chain employs TRBV20-1 and TRBJ2-6; D unclear. The CDR3 totals 13 residues. Looked up from germline, CDR1 is DFQATT and CDR2 is SNEGSKA (reference sequence). V lost 1 base and J 0 bases, leaving 1 base between the germline ends. CDR3 DNA: TGCAGTGCTAGAGTCTCTGGGGCCAACGTCCTGACTTTC. This codes for CSARVSGANVLTF.

This clonotype was picked up a small number of times. The chain recombines TRBV6-1 with TRBJ1-1; 9 bases fit TRBD1. CDR1 and CDR2 (germline): MNHNS, SASEGT. The CDR3 totals 14 residues. V trimming: 6 bases; J trimming: 6 bases; junction bases outside the gene matches: 8. CDR3 loop: CASSRGQGTPEAFF. The CDR3 DNA sequence: TGTGCCAGCAGCAGGGGACAGGGTACCCCTGAAGCTTTCTTT.

This clonotype was observed a handful of times. The chain is built from TRBV2 and TRBJ1-1, with D possibly matching TRBD1 (6 bases). Trimming took off 2 bases at V and 5 bases at J, with 15 bases between the two ends. CDR3 length: 15 amino acids. Germline loops: CDR1 SNHLY, CDR2 FYNNEI. The CDR3 loop reads CASSELEGEGTEAFF. The CDR3 bases are TGTGCCAGCAGTGAATTAGAGGGGGAAGGGACTGAAGCTTTCTTT. Based on the CDR3 plus reference TRBV2 and TRBJ1-1, the full variable domain is EPEVTQTPSHQVTQMGQEVILRCVPISNHLYFYWYRQILGQKVEFLVSFYNNEISEKSEIFDDQFSVERPDGSNFTLKIRSTKLEDSAMYFCASSELEGEGTEAFFGQGTRLTVV.

This clonotype occurred many times. The chain couples TRBV30 to TRBJ1-1; no definite D call. Germline values: CDR1 GTSNPN, CDR2 SVGIG (reference sequence). This CDR3 contains 12 residues. V gave up 0 bases and J gave up 5 bases, with 7 bases separating them. The CDR3 loop is CAWSVTQTEAFF. The DNA of the CDR3 is TGTGCCTGGAGTGTAACCCAGACTGAAGCTTTCTTT.